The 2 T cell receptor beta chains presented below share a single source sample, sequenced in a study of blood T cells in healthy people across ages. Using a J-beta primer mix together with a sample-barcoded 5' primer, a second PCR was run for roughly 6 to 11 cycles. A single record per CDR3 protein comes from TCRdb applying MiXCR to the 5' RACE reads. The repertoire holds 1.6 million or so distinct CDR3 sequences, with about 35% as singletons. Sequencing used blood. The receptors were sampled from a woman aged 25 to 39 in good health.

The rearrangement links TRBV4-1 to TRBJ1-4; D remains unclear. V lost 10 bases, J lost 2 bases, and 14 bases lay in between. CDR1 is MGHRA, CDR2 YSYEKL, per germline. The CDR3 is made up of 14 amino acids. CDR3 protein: CATGQDPTNEKLFF. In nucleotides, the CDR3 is TGCGCCACCGGCCAGGACCCTACTAATGAAAAACTGTTTTTT.

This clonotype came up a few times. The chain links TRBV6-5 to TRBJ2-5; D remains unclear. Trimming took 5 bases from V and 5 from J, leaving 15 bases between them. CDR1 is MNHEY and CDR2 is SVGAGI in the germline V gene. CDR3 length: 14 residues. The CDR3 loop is CASSLDHRGETQYF. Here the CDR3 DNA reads TGTGCCAGCAGTCTAGATCACCGTGGGGAGACCCAGTACTTC.